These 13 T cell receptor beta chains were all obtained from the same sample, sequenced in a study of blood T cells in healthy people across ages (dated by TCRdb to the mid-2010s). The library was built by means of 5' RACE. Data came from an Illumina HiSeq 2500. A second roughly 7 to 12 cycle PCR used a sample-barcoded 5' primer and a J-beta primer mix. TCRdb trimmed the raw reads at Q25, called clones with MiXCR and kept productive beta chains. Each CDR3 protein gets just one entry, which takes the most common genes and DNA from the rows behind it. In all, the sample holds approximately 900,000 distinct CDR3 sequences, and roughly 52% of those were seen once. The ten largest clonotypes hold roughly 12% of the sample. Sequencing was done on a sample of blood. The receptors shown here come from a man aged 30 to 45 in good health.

CDR3 coding DNA: TGCAGTGCCCGAGACAGGCTGCTAGCCAAAAACATTCAGTACTTC. It specifies CSARDRLLAKNIQYF. The chain uses TRBV20-1 and TRBJ2-4; D might be TRBD1 (6 bases). This CDR3 is built from 15 residues. Germline V CDR1 and CDR2: DFQATT, SNEGSKA (reference sequence). Trimming removed 6 bases from V and 0 bases from J, with 15 bases in between.

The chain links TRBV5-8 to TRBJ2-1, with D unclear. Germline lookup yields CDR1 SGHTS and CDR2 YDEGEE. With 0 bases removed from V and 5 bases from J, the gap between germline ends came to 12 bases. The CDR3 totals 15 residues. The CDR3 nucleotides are TGTGCCAGCAGCTTGGGGGCTAGGGTAAACAATGAGCAGTTCTTC. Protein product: CASSLGARVNNEQFF.

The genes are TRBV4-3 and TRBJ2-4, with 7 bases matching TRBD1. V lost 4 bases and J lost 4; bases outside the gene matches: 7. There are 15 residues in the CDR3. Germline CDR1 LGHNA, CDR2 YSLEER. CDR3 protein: CASSRLPGQKNIQYF. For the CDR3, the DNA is TGCGCCAGCAGCCGCCTTCCGGGACAGAAAAACATTCAGTACTTC.

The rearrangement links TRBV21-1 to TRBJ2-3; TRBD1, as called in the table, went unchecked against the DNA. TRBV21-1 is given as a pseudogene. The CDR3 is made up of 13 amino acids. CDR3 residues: CAATSRGEDTQYF. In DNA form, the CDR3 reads TGTGCCGCAACTTCGCGGGGCGAGGATACGCAGTATTTT.

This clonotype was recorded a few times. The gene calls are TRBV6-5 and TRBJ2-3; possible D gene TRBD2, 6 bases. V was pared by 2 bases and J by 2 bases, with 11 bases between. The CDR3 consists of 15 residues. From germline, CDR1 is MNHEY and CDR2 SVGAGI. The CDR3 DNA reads TGTGCCAGCAGTTACAGCGGACTAATCACAGATACGCAGTATTTT. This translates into CASSYSGLITDTQYF.

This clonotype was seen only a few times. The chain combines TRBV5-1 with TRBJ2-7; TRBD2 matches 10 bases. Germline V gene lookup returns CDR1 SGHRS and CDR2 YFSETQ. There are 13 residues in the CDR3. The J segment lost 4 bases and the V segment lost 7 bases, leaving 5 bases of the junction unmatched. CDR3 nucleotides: TGCGCCAGCGGAGGACTAGCGGCGTACGAGCAGTACTTC. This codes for CASGGLAAYEQYF.

In DNA, the CDR3 is TGTGCCAGCAGCCAAGGGTCCGGGGGCCTAGCCAAAAACATTCAGTACTTC. Translating it yields CASSQGSGGLAKNIQYF. J is TRBJ2-4 and V is TRBV4-2; D possibly uses TRBD1 or TRBD2 (6 bases each). The V end lost 1 base, the J end lost 0 bases, and 13 bases lay between the germline ends. Germline values: CDR1 LGHNA, CDR2 YNFKEQ. The CDR3 loop spans 17 amino acids.

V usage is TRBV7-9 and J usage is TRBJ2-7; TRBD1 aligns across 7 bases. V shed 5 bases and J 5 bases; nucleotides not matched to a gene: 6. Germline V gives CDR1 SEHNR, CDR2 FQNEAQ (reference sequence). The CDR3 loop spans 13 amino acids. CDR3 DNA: TGTGCCAGCAGCCAAGGGACAGACAACGAGCAGTACTTC. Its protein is CASSQGTDNEQYF.

The CDR3 region is CASSFGWGSSTDTQYF. CDR3 DNA sequence: TGTGCCAGCAGTTTTGGATGGGGGAGTAGCACAGATACGCAGTATTTT. The V call is TRBV27, the J call TRBJ2-3; D possibly matches TRBD1 or TRBD2 (5 bases each). Germline CDR1 MNHEY, CDR2 SMNVEV (reference sequence). V was pared by 3 bases and J by 0 bases, with 13 bases between. This CDR3 is 16 amino acids long.

The CDR3: CAISVSFPNNEQFF. In DNA form, the CDR3 reads TGTGCCATCAGTGTTAGTTTCCCCAACAATGAGCAGTTCTTC. This chain uses TRBV10-3 with TRBJ2-1; D gene ambiguous. CDR3 length: 14 residues. CDR1 ENHRY and CDR2 SYGVKD come from the germline V gene. V lost 4 bases and J lost 5, with 12 bases in between.

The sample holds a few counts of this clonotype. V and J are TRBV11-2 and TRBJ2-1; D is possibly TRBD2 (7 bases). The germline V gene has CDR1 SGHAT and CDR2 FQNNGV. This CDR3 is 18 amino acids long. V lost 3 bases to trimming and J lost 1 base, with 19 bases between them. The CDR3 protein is CASSFGGTSRRSYNEQFF. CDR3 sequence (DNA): TGTGCCAGCAGCTTCGGGGGGACATCGAGGAGGTCCTACAATGAGCAGTTCTTC.

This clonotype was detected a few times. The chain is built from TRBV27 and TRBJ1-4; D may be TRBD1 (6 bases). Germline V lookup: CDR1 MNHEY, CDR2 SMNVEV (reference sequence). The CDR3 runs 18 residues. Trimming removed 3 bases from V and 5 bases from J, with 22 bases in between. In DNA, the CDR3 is TGTGCCAGCAGTTTTACACCCCCGACAGGAATCGAGAATGAAAAACTGTTTTTT. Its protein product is CASSFTPPTGIENEKLFF. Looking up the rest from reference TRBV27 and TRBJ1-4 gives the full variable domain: EAQVTQNPRYLITVTGKKLTVTCSQNMNHEYMSWYRQDPGLGLRQIYYSMNVEVTDKGDVPEGYKVSRKEKRNFPLILESPSPNQTSLYFCASSFTPPTGIENEKLFFGSGTQLSVL.

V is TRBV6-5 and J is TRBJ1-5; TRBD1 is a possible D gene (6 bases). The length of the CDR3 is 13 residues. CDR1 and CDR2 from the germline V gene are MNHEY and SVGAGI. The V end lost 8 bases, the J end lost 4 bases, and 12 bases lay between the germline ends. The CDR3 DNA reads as TGTGCCAGCGCCGGACAGCAAAATCAGCCCCAGCATTTT. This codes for CASAGQQNQPQHF.